This is a list of T cell receptor beta chains from one sample in a study of blood T cell repertoires in COVID-19. Clones were sequenced by immunoSEQ multiplex PCR, and TCRdb holds only the in-frame ones, with some missing. In the table there are 210,000 or so clones, about 90% of which are singletons. The material sequenced was PBMCs or T cells enriched from blood (not recorded which). The receptors here all came from a woman aged 45-60 years in a cohort exposed to, infected with or recovered from COVID-19 (not recorded which). Both conserved end residues are part of each CDR3. The D gene is left open where the match is weak.

>TRBD1|TRBV5-4|TRBJ2-5
CASSQTGAARGETQYF
>TRBD1|TRBV4-3|TRBJ2-3
CASSLRGLADTQYF
>.|TRBV7-9|TRBJ2-5
CASSYPGSLGSETQYF
>TRBD1|TRBV2|TRBJ1-4
CASRGGTGVGEKLFF
>.|TRBV7-8|TRBJ1-1
CASSLQSRDINTEAFF
>.|TRBV10-2|TRBJ1-2
CASSETHTAYGYTF
>.|TRBV4-2|TRBJ2-3
CASSQDFYTDTQYF
>TRBD1|TRBV25-1|TRBJ1-2
CASSPSGDRGYGYTF
>.|TRBV9|TRBJ1-6
CASSVNRANSPLHF
>TRBD1|TRBV30|TRBJ1-2
CAWGTGGGYTF
>.|TRBV28|TRBJ1-5
CASFTRQQERPQHF
>.|TRBV4-3|TRBJ1-6
CASSHGEYPAGALHF
>.|TRBV4-1|TRBJ1-1
CASSQEEYQKAFF
>.|TRBV7-2|TRBJ1-1
CASSSRMEDTEAFF
>.|TRBV30|TRBJ2-1
CAWARPRSSYNEQFF
>.|TRBV29-1|TRBJ1-2
CSVGYPDSGYTF
>TRBD2|TRBV7-2|TRBJ2-1
CASILGTGGTSGVGEQFF
>.|TRBV7-2|TRBJ2-2
CASSSSDYHTGELFF
>TRBD2|TRBV6-2/TRBV6-3|TRBJ2-1
CASSFLAGVYNEQFF
>TRBD1|TRBV10-3|TRBJ1-2
CAISEADRAVGYTF
>.|TRBV5-1|TRBJ1-4
CASSFQENGGNEKLFF
>.|TRBV15|TRBJ2-3
CATSARDRTDTQYF
>.|TRBV9|TRBJ2-6
CASSYTRDKAPRGANVLTF
>TRBD1|TRBV5-1|TRBJ1-5
CASSLAPLTGDSNQPQHF
>.|TRBV30|TRBJ1-3
CAWSVPGFSGNTIYF
>TRBD1|TRBV24-1|TRBJ2-3
CATQGAGDTQYF
>.|TRBV9|TRBJ2-7
CASSVLGGGNEQYF
>TRBD2|TRBV6-5|TRBJ2-1
CASSKPGGNEQFF
>.|TRBV7-9|TRBJ2-2
CASSRAFVGAAGGELFF
>.|TRBV9|TRBJ2-5
CASSLRQSQETQYF
>.|TRBV3-1/TRBV3-2|TRBJ1-1
CASSQFGMNTEAFF
>TRBD1|TRBV5-6|TRBJ1-4
CASSSMGQIFNEKLFF
>TRBD2|TRBV11-2|TRBJ2-7
CASSFGGVAYEQYF